The present entry profiles one T cell receptor (beta chain) with its context. Looked up from germline, CDR1 is SQVTM and CDR2 is ANQGSEA. The V and J ends lost 2 bases and 3 bases respectively, with 13 bases between them. This CDR3 comprises 14 residues. The data were obtained in a study of shared clonotypes between healthy human individuals. Study context: Researchers assigned three CD4 naive, three CD4 memory, two CD8 naive and one CD8 memory plate to each donor.

The genomic DNA of each subset was split evenly across several immunoSEQ plates. TCRdb's table, derived via immunoSEQ multiplex PCR, lists solely in-frame clones and lacks some. The table lists hundreds of thousands of clones, 85% to 95% of them singletons. Naive-designated CD8 cells lacked CD45RO, were positively enriched for CCR7, and omitted terminally differentiated effector memory CD45RA+ cells. This receptor was identified in a woman aged 25 to 39 in good health. V gene TRBV29-1 combines with J gene TRBJ1-1, with D uncertain. Sequenced material: naive CD8+ T cells sorted from blood. CDR3 DNA sequence: TGCAGCGTTGAACAGTCCCCACGGCACACTGAAGCTTTCTTT. It specifies CSVEQSPRHTEAFF. Combining the CDR3 with reference TRBV29-1 and TRBJ1-1 gives the whole variable domain SAVISQKPSRDICQRGTSLTIQCQVDSQVTMMFWYRQQPGQSLTLIATANQGSEATYESGFVIDKFPISRPNLTFSTLTVSNMSPEDSSIYLCSVEQSPRHTEAFFGQGTRLTVV.